Only a few counts were recorded for the clone carrying this T cell receptor beta chain. This entry is derived from a study of blood T cell repertoires in COVID-19. About the study: From T cells, B-cell-depleted T cells, or PBMCs came the material, which was cDNA or gDNA.

Original processing methods: For nucleated cells, counts were estimated from reference gene primer amplification. Only in-frame clones appear in the TCRdb table, and some are missing; sequencing was by immunoSEQ multiplex PCR. Clone size and the V and J calls come from that table; the DNA yielded D and trimming. This repertoire shows tens of thousands of clones, over 70% found once; its top ten account for 8.5% to 10%. This TCR was sampled from a human donor in a cohort sampled during active COVID-19. The sample was peripheral blood.

The CDR3 region has the DNA TGTGCCAGCAGCTTTAGGGTCGGGACTAGCGGAGATACGCAGTATTTT. This gives the protein CASSFRVGTSGDTQYF. The J gene is TRBJ2-3, the V gene TRBV7-8, with TRBD2 identical over 11 bases. CDR1 is SGHVS and CDR2 is FQNEAQ in the germline V gene. This CDR3 has 16 amino acids. Trimming at V came to 3 bases and at J to 5 bases, leaving 7 bases not matched to a gene.